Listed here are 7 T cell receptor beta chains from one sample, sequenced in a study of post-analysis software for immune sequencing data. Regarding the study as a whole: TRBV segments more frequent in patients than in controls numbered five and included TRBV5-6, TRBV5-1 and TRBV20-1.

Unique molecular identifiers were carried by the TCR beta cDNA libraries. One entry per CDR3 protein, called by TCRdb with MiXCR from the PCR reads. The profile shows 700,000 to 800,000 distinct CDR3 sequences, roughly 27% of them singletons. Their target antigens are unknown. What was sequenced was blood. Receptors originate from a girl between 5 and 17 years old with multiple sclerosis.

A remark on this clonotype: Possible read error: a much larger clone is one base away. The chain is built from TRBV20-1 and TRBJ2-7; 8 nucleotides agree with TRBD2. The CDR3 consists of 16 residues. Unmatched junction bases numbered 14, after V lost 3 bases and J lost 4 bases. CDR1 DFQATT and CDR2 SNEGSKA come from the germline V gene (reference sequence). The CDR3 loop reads CSARRPPAGERYEQYF. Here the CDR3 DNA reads TGCAGTGCTAGGCGCCCTCCAGCGGGAGAAAGATACGAGCAGTACTTC.

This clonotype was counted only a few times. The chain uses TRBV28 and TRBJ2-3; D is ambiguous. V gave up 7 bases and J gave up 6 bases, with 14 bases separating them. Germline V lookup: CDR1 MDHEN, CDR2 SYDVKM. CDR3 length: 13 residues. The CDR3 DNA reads TGTGCCAGCACCACCAGACCAACTGATACGCAGTATTTT. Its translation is CASTTRPTDTQYF.

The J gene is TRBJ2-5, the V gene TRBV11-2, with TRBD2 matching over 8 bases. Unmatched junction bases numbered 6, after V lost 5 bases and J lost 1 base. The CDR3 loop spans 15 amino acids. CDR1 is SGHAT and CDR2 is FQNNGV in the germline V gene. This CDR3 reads CASSRPGGPQETQYF. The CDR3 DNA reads TGTGCCAGCAGCCGACCGGGGGGGCCCCAAGAGACCCAGTACTTC.

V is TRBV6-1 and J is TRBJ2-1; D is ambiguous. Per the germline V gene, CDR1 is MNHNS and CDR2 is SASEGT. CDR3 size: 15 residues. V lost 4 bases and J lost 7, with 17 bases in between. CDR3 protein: CASSVSSSPANEQFF. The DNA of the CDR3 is TGTGCCAGCAGTGTTTCCTCCTCGCCCGCTAATGAGCAGTTCTTC.

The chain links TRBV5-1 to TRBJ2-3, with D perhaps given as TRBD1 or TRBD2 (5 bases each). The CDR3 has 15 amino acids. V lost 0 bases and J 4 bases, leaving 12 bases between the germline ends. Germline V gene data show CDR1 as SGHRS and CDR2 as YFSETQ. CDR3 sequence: CASSLVGGSPDTQYF. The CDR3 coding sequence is TGCGCCAGCAGCTTGGTTGGGGGTAGCCCAGATACGCAGTATTTT.

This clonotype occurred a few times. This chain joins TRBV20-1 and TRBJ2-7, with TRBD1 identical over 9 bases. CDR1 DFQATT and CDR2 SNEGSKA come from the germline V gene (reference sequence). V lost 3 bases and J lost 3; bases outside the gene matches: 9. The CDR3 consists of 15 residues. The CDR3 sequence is CSASGNRDRVYEQYF. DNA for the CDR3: TGCAGTGCTAGTGGGAACCGGGACAGGGTCTACGAGCAGTACTTC.

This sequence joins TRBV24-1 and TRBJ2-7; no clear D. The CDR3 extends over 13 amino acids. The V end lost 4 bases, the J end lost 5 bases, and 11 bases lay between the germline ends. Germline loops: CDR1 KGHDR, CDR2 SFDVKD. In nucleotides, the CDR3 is TGTGCCACCAGTGACCCCAGGCATGACGAGCAGTACTTC. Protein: CATSDPRHDEQYF.